This entry describes one T cell receptor beta chain. The length of the CDR3 is 14 residues. Trimming took 1 base from V and 10 from J; bases not matched to a gene: 3. Germline CDR1 is SGHDN and CDR2 is FVKESK. The data belong to a study of blood T cell repertoires in COVID-19. Assay used: immunoSEQ multiplex PCR; TCRdb lists only in-frame clones, some missing. The table lists some 350,000 clones, about 88% of them singletons. The sequencing input was peripheral blood. This TCR derives from a woman in her 70s with COVID-19, enrolled during active disease. This chain connects TRBV14 to TRBJ1-6; 8 bases are a match to TRBD1. CDR3: CASSQVDRVSPLHF. In DNA form, the CDR3 reads TGTGCCAGCAGCCAAGTGGACAGGGTCTCACCCCTCCACTTT.